The source of this TCR beta chain is a study of blood T cells in healthy people across ages. Study-wide results and caveats: The CMV status of each donor remained undetermined, and this could have confounded shifts in expanded clonotypes.

A J-beta primer mix and a sample-barcoded 5' primer were used in a second PCR of about 7 to 12 cycles. A template-switch adaptor with 12 random nucleotides tagged each cDNA molecule. MiXCR was run by TCRdb on the 5' RACE reads, yielding one entry per CDR3 protein. The sample lists around 1,600,000 distinct CDR3 sequences, 40% to 45% occurring once. There are many counts of this clonotype. The antigen is not known. The CDR3 loop spans 16 amino acids. V lost 6 bases, J lost 0 bases, and 8 bases stayed unmatched. The V gene's germline CDR1 is MNHEY and CDR2 SVGEGT. No fewer than 5 micrograms of total RNA were isolated from every sample.

This TCR was sampled from a young woman in good health. J is TRBJ2-1 and V is TRBV6-2 or TRBV6-3; 7 bases map to TRBD2. Sequenced sample: blood. The DNA of the CDR3 is TGTGCCAGCAGCGCAACCGGGACTAACTCCTACAATGAGCAGTTCTTC. Translating gives CASSATGTNSYNEQFF.